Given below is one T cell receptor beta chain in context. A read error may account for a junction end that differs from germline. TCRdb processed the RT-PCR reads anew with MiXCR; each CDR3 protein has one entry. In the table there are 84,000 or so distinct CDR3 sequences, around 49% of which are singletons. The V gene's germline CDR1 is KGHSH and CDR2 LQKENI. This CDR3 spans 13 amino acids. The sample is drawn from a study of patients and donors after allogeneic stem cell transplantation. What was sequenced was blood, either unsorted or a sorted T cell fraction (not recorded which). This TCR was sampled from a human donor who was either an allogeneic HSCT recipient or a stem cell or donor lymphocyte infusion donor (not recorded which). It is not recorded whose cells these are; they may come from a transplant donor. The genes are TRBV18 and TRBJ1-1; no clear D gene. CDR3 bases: TGTGCCAGCTCACCACCTTTGGACTACATGGTGCAATTT. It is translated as CASSPPLDYMVQF.